These 30 T cell receptor beta chains originate from one sample sequenced in a study of CD8 T cells in Susac syndrome. Random-hexamer reverse transcription was applied to roughly 0.5 to 1 ug RNA. TCRdb processed the immunoSEQ multiplex PCR reads anew with MiXCR; each CDR3 protein has one entry. The sample holds 100,000 to 150,000 distinct CDR3 sequences, approximately 96% seen once. The sequenced sample consisted of CD4+ T cells from PBMCs. The receptors derive from a human donor in good health.

This clonotype was counted once. The chain carries TRBV4-3 and TRBJ1-5; D may be TRBD1 (6 bases). CDR3 length: 16 amino acids. Per the germline V gene, CDR1 is LGHNA and CDR2 is YSLEER. The ends were cut back, 0 bases at V and 4 bases at J, with 13 bases in the middle. The CDR3 reads CASSQDLVRGNQPQHF. CDR3 sequence (DNA): TGCGCCAGCAGCCAAGATCTGGTCAGGGGAAATCAGCCCCAGCATTTT.

This clonotype was seen a single time. The chain joins TRBV4-1 to TRBJ2-6; 9 bases match TRBD2. With V trimmed by 4 bases and J by 2 bases, 3 bases remained unmatched. CDR3 length: 16 residues. Germline V CDR1 and CDR2: MGHRA, YSYEKL. CDR3 in DNA: TGCGCCAGCAGCCCCGGCGGGGGGGCTGGGGCCAACGTCCTGACTTTC. Amino acids: CASSPGGGAGANVLTF.

This chain uses TRBV6-4 with TRBJ1-4; D remains ambiguous. CDR1 and CDR2 from the germline V gene are MRHNA and SNTAGT. The CDR3 is made up of 16 amino acids. The V end lost 5 bases, the J end lost 2 bases, and 15 bases lay between the germline ends. This CDR3 is CASSPGHGRTNEKLFF. In DNA, the CDR3 is TGTGCCAGCAGTCCGGGCCACGGACGGACTAATGAAAAACTGTTTTTT.

This clonotype was seen a handful of times. The chain joins TRBV19 to TRBJ2-5; tentative D call: TRBD2 (5 bases). The CDR3 sequence is 15 residues long. The germline CDR1 and CDR2 sequences are LNHDA and SQIVND (reference sequence). Trimming removed 0 bases at V and 5 bases at J, with 13 bases between. The CDR3 region has the DNA TGTGCCAGTAGTATAGATCGGATGGAGCGGGAGACCCAGTACTTC. This codes for CASSIDRMERETQYF.

The genes are TRBV23-1 and TRBJ1-1, with D possibly being TRBD1 (5 bases). TRBV23-1 is an ORF; its function is uncertain. The CDR3 extends over 14 amino acids. V lost 4 bases to trimming and J lost 6 bases, with 15 bases between them. This CDR3 is CASSPATGGPEAFF. The CDR3 DNA follows: TGCGCCAGCAGTCCTGCAACAGGAGGTCCTGAAGCTTTCTTT.

The rearrangement joins TRBV25-1 to TRBJ2-5; 7 nucleotides line up with TRBD2. The V segment lost 8 bases and the J segment 5 bases; nucleotides outside the gene matches: 8. The CDR3 is made up of 13 amino acids. Germline assignment: CDR1 MGHDK and CDR2 SYGVNS. In nucleotides, the CDR3 is TGTGCCAGCCTGGACTGGGGGGGGGAGACCCAGTACTTC. Its translation is CASLDWGGETQYF.

The CDR3 loop is CASSRSGTSNTDTQYF. The CDR3 DNA is TGCGCCAGCAGCCGCTCCGGGACTAGTAATACAGATACGCAGTATTTT. The chain joins TRBV5-1 to TRBJ2-3; 8 nucleotides align to TRBD2. From germline, CDR1 is SGHRS and CDR2 YFSETQ. Trimming removed 4 bases from V and 3 bases from J; junction bases left unmatched: 10. The CDR3 spans 16 residues.

This chain connects TRBV5-1 to TRBJ2-3; 9 bases are shared with TRBD2. This CDR3 has 15 amino acids. Trimming at V came to 4 bases and at J to 1 base, leaving 4 bases not matched to a gene. CDR1 and CDR2 (germline): SGHRS, YFSETQ. The CDR3 sequence is CASSQGLAGTDTQYF. CDR3 sequence (DNA): TGCGCCAGCAGCCAGGGACTAGCAGGCACAGATACGCAGTATTTT.

This chain connects TRBV5-1 to TRBJ2-2, with 9 bases fitting TRBD1. This CDR3 contains 14 residues. The junction had 3 bases not matched to a gene; V was cut back by 7 bases and J by 2 bases. Germline CDR1 is SGHRS and CDR2 is YFSETQ. Written as DNA, the CDR3 is TGCGCCAGCGCGGACAGGGGCAACACCGGGGAGCTGTTTTTT. This gives the protein CASADRGNTGELFF.

The chain joins TRBV15 to TRBJ2-2, with no clear D. CDR3 length: 12 amino acids. The germline gives CDR1 LNHNV, CDR2 YYDKDF (reference sequence). V lost 3 bases and J 4 bases, leaving 3 bases between the germline ends. CDR3 coding DNA: TGTGCCACCAGCAGGAGCACCGGGGAGCTGTTTTTT. Residues: CATSRSTGELFF.

The chain has TRBV11-2 and TRBJ2-3; 7 bases are a match to TRBD2. Germline values: CDR1 SGHAT, CDR2 FQNNGV. This CDR3 region has 17 residues. J lost 2 bases, V lost 1 base, and 9 bases had no gene match. In DNA, the CDR3 is TGTGCCAGCAGCTTAGCACTGGCTAGCGGATTCACAGATACGCAGTATTTT. Translating gives CASSLALASGFTDTQYF.

The J gene is TRBJ2-1, the V gene TRBV10-3; TRBD2 matches 8 bases. Germline V lookup: CDR1 ENHRY, CDR2 SYGVKD. CDR3 length: 19 amino acids. V gave up 0 bases and J gave up 0 bases; unmatched junction bases: 10. The CDR3 reads CAISESSSGPTSSYNEQFF. DNA of the CDR3: TGTGCCATCAGTGAGTCGTCTAGCGGGCCGACTAGCTCCTACAATGAGCAGTTCTTC.

V is TRBV3-1 and J is TRBJ2-5; D unclear. The CDR3 loop spans 12 amino acids. CDR1 and CDR2 from the germline V gene are LGHDT and YNNKEL (reference sequence). Trimming took off 3 bases at V and 7 bases at J, with 9 bases between the two ends. The CDR3 here is CASSQRIGTQYF. The CDR3 coding sequence is TGTGCCAGCAGCCAGCGAATTGGGACCCAGTACTTC.

The J gene is TRBJ2-1, the V gene TRBV5-4; D is possibly TRBD2 (5 bases). V gave up 2 bases and J gave up 10 bases, with 16 bases separating them. The germline gives CDR1 SGHNT, CDR2 YYREEE (reference sequence). The CDR3 totals 14 residues. CDR3 residues: CASSLYGNPREQFF. CDR3 nucleotide sequence: TGTGCCAGCAGCTTATACGGGAACCCACGGGAGCAGTTCTTC.

This clonotype has only one observation. The chain combines TRBV5-1 with TRBJ2-1; 9 bases are a match to TRBD1. The CDR3 sequence is 15 residues long. Germline V gene data show CDR1 as SGHRS and CDR2 as YFSETQ. V was clipped by 6 bases and J by 5 bases; unmatched bases: 9. The CDR3 region is CASNFWDRDNNEQFF. The CDR3 nucleotides read TGCGCCAGCAACTTCTGGGACAGGGACAACAATGAGCAGTTCTTC.

The chain joins TRBV3-1 to TRBJ2-5; D is possibly TRBD2 (6 bases). V was shortened by 3 bases and J by 5 bases, with 19 bases between the two germline ends. This CDR3 comprises 16 residues. Per germline, CDR1 LGHDT and CDR2 YNNKEL (reference sequence). The CDR3 bases are TGTGCCAGCAGCCATGTCACGACGGGGGTGGGGGAGACCCAGTACTTC. It specifies CASSHVTTGVGETQYF.

The gene calls are TRBV6-2 or TRBV6-3 and TRBJ2-6; TRBD2 matches 7 bases. CDR3 length: 17 amino acids. Per germline, CDR1 MNHEY and CDR2 SVGEGT. Germline trimming cut 9 bases from V and 1 base from J; bases unmatched to any gene: 12. The CDR3 is CASHQSGGGSGANVLTF. CDR3 nucleotide sequence: TGTGCCAGTCACCAATCTGGGGGAGGGTCTGGGGCCAACGTCCTGACTTTC.

The rearrangement links TRBV7-9 to TRBJ1-2; 8 bases agree with TRBD1. The germline CDR1 and CDR2 sequences are SEHNR and FQNEAQ (reference sequence). J was trimmed by 0 bases and V by 5 bases; bases with no gene match: 11. This CDR3 is 17 amino acids long. The DNA for the CDR3 is TGTGCCAGCAGCCACGACAGGGGAGCTGGGGCTAACTATGGCTACACCTTC. Its translation: CASSHDRGAGANYGYTF. The full variable domain, with the rest looked up from reference TRBV7-9 and TRBJ1-2, is DTGVSQNPRHKITKRGQNVTFRCDPISEHNRLYWYRQTLGQGPEFLTYFQNEAQLEKSRLLSDRFSAERPKGSFSTLEIQRTEQGDSAMYLCASSHDRGAGANYGYTFGSGTRLTVV.

The rearrangement links TRBV4-3 to TRBJ2-1, with 8 bases identical to TRBD2. V gave up 2 bases and J gave up 3 bases; unmatched junction bases: 12. The V gene's germline CDR1 is LGHNA and CDR2 YSLEER. The CDR3 is 18 amino acids. The CDR3 nucleotides read TGCGCCAGCAGCCAACGAAGAACTAGCGGAGGGATCTACAATGAGCAGTTCTTC. Its protein is CASSQRRTSGGIYNEQFF.

The CDR3: CASSLIPGVVVDNEQFF. CDR3 DNA: TGTGCCAGCAGCTTAATCCCGGGTGTGGTAGTGGACAATGAGCAGTTCTTC. The chain links TRBV7-9 to TRBJ2-1; D unclear. Germline V gene lookup returns CDR1 SEHNR and CDR2 FQNEAQ (reference sequence). The V end was cut by 2 bases, the J end by 5 bases, with 19 bases between. The CDR3 has 17 amino acids.

J is TRBJ1-2 and V is TRBV6-2 or TRBV6-3; D ambiguous. Trimming took off 6 bases at V and 4 bases at J, with 15 bases between the two ends. This CDR3 region has 14 residues. Germline values: CDR1 MNHEY, CDR2 SVGEGT. The CDR3 DNA reads as TGTGCCAGCAGACGCCCAACGGAAGCCTATGGCTACACCTTC. Its protein is CASRRPTEAYGYTF.

The chain combines TRBV19 with TRBJ2-7; TRBD1 matches at 8 bases. The length of the CDR3 is 13 residues. Germline V gene sequence: CDR1 LNHDA, CDR2 SQIVND (reference sequence). The V segment lost 5 bases and the J segment 3 bases; nucleotides outside the gene matches: 3. CDR3 DNA: TGTGCCAGTAGTGTGGACAGGGACTACGAGCAGTACTTC. The encoded protein is CASSVDRDYEQYF.

The rearrangement links TRBV20-1 to TRBJ2-7; D possibly corresponds to TRBD2 (6 bases). The V end was cut by 6 bases, the J end by 5 bases, with 11 bases between. This CDR3 spans 11 amino acids. Germline lookup yields CDR1 DFQATT and CDR2 SNEGSKA (reference sequence). As DNA, the CDR3 is TGCAGTGCCTCGGGCGGGGACGAGCAGTACTTC. Its protein is CSASGGDEQYF.

The CDR3 region has the DNA TGTGCCAGCAGCTTGACTAGCGGGAGCCCTCAAGAGACCCAGTACTTC. Its translation is CASSLTSGSPQETQYF. The chain couples TRBV5-6 to TRBJ2-5; 11 nucleotides line up with TRBD2. The CDR3 runs to 16 residues. Germline CDR1 reads SGHDT; CDR2 reads YYEEEE. Trimming at V came to 1 base and at J to 2 bases, leaving 4 bases not matched to a gene.

The chain's CDR3 is CSVTTGSSTEAFF. Here the CDR3 DNA reads TGCAGCGTTACCACGGGGAGTAGCACTGAAGCTTTCTTT. The chain recombines TRBV29-1 with TRBJ1-1; D gene ambiguous. The CDR3 loop spans 13 amino acids. In germline, CDR1 is SQVTM, CDR2 ANQGSEA. Trimming took off 5 bases at V and 4 bases at J, with 14 bases between the two ends.

The chain links TRBV18 to TRBJ2-7; TRBD2 is a possible D gene (5 bases). Trimming cost V 5 bases and J 5 bases, with 16 bases left between them. There are 14 residues in the CDR3. CDR1 is KGHSH and CDR2 is LQKENI in the germline V gene. CDR3 nucleotides: TGTGCCAGCTCATTACACCGGGGTCCAGACGAGCAGTACTTC. Translated: CASSLHRGPDEQYF.

The rearrangement links TRBV2 to TRBJ2-1; D may be TRBD2 (6 bases). Trimming took off 3 bases at V and 7 bases at J, with 10 bases between the two ends. The V gene's germline CDR1 is SNHLY and CDR2 FYNNEI. The CDR3 totals 13 residues. Written as DNA, the CDR3 is TGTGCCAGCAGTGAGGTCGCGGGGAATGAGCAGTTCTTC. It encodes CASSEVAGNEQFF.

This rearrangement joins TRBV12-3 or TRBV12-4 to TRBJ1-2; D is unresolved. Between the trimmed V and J ends, which lost 5 bases and 8 bases, there was a span of 24 bases. The CDR3 has 16 residues. The CDR3 loop is CASSPRHPSPPLGYTF. The CDR3 DNA follows: TGTGCCAGCAGTCCCCGACACCCTAGTCCCCCTTTAGGCTACACCTTC.

The chain recombines TRBV4-1 with TRBJ1-2; D is perhaps TRBD1 (6 bases). The CDR3 has 14 residues. Trimming left V 1 base short and J 8 bases short, with 14 bases between. Looked up from germline, CDR1 is MGHRA and CDR2 is YSYEKL. The CDR3 loop is CASSQARTARGYTF. The CDR3 DNA follows: TGCGCCAGCAGCCAAGCGCGGACAGCGAGGGGCTACACCTTC.

This clonotype was counted a single time. This chain connects TRBV24-1 to TRBJ2-7; the D gene is possibly TRBD2 (5 bases). Germline CDR1 is KGHDR and CDR2 is SFDVKD. Trimming removed 6 bases at V and 3 bases at J, with 8 bases between. CDR3 length equals 12 residues. The CDR3 DNA reads as TGTGCCACCAGTCCGGCGGGCTACGAGCAGTACTTC. Amino acids: CATSPAGYEQYF.